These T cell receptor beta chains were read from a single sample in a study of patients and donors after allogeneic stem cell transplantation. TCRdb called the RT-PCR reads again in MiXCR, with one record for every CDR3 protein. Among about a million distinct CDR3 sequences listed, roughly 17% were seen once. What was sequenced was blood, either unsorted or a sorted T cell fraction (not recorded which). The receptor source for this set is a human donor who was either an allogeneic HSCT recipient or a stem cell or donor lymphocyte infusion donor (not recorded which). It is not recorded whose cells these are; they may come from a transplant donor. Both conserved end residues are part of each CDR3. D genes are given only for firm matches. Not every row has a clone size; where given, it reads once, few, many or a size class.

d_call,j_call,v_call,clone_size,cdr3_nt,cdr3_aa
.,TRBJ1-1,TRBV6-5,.,TGTGCCAGCAGTTTGAGTTTCGGGACGGGAGGCCCTGAAGCTTTCTTT,CASSLSFGTGGPEAFF
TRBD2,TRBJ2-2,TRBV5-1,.,TGCGCCAGCAGCTTGGGACGGGAGGGACGCCCCGGGGAGCTGTTTTTT,CASSLGREGRPGELFF
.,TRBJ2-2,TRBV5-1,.,TGCGCCAGCCGCCCGTTATTCACGAACACCGGGGAGCTGTTTTTT,CASRPLFTNTGELFF
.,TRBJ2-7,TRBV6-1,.,TGTGCCTGCAGACGTCAAAGGGGCTCCTACGAGCAGTACTTC,CACRRQRGSYEQYF
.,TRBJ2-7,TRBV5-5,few,TGTGCCAGCAGCCTCCAACCGGGACCCAACTACGAGCAGTACTTC,CASSLQPGPNYEQYF
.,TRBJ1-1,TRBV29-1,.,TGCAGCGCCTCGGCAGGGTCAGAAGCTTTCTTT,CSASAGSEAFF
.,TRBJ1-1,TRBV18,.,TGTGCCAGCTCATTACGGGCCATCCCTCTGAACACTGAAGCTTTCTTT,CASSLRAIPLNTEAFF
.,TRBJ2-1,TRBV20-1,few,TGCAGTGCTAGGGATTCTAGCAGGGTTCAGCAGTTCTTC,CSARDSSRVQQFF
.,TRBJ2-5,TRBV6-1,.,TGTGCCAGCATGTTCCCGGGACGGGAAGAAGAGACCCAGTACTTC,CASMFPGREEETQYF
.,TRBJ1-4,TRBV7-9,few,TGTGCCAGCAGTCGCCAAGCAGCAACTAATGAAAAACTGTTTTTT,CASSRQAATNEKLFF
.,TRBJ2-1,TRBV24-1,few,TGTGCCACCAGTGATTTGGGACCTCACAACGGTGGTGAGCAGTTCTTC,CATSDLGPHNGGEQFF
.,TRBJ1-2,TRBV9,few,TGTGCCAGCAGCCTGAGACCTAACTATGGCTACACCTTC,CASSLRPNYGYTF
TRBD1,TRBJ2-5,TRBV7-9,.,TGTGCCAGCAGCCAACAGAGACAGGGACCAGGAGGCCAGTACTTC,CASSQQRQGPGGQYF
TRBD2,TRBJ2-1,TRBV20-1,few,TGCAGTGCTAGAGATCCAGCGGGAGGGCCAGGGCAGTTCTTC,CSARDPAGGPGQFF
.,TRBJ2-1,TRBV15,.,TGTGCCACCAGCGAGCGAACCAGTGAGCAGTTCTTC,CATSERTSEQFF
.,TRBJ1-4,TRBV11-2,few,TGTGCCAGCAACCGGTTTGGAGGGGGAGAACTGTTTTTT,CASNRFGGGELFF
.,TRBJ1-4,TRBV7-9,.,TGTGCCAGCAGCTTGGACCACGCTGAAAAACTGTTTTTT,CASSLDHAEKLFF
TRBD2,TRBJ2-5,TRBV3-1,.,TGTGCCAGCAGCCAAATGAGACTAGCGGGAGGCAGACGAGAGACCCAGTACTTC,CASSQMRLAGGRRETQYF
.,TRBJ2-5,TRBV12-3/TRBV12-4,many,TGTGCCAGCAGTTTAGGCCAGGTGAAGGAGACCCAGTACTTC,CASSLGQVKETQYF
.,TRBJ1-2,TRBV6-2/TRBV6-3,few,TGTGCCAGCAGTCGTAATCGAGGACCCAGCTATGGCTACACCTTC,CASSRNRGPSYGYTF
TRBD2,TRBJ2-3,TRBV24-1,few,TGTGCCACCAGTGATTTAGCGGGAACAGATACGCAGTATTTT,CATSDLAGTDTQYF
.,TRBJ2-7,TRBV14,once,TGTGCCAGCAGCCAAGCAAGACAACCCTACGAGCAGTACTTC,CASSQARQPYEQYF
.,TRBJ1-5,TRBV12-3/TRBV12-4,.,TGTGCCAGCAGTGTCCGGGCCCTAGGTCAGCCCCAGCATTTT,CASSVRALGQPQHF
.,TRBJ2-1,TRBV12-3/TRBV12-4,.,TGTGCCAGCCGCCCCTGGCGGGAGCAGTTCTTC,CASRPWREQFF
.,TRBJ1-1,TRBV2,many,TGTGCCAGCAGACGAATGAACACTGAAGCTTTCTTT,CASRRMNTEAFF
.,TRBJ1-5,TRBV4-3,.,TGCGCCAGCAGCCAAGCGATCGAACAGCCCCAGCATTTT,CASSQAIEQPQHF
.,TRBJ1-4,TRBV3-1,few,TGTGCCAGCAGCGACAGTAATGAAAAACTGTTTTTT,CASSDSNEKLFF